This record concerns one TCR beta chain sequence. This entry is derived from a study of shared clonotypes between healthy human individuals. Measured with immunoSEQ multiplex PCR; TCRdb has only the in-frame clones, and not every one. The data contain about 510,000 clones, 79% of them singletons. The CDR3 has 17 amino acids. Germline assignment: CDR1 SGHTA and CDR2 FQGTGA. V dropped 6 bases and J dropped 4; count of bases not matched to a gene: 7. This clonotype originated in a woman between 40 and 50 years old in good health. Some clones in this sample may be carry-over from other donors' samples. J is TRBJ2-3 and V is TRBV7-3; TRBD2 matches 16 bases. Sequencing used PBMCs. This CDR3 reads CASSDPGLAGGPDTQYF. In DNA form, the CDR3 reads TGTGCCAGCAGTGACCCGGGACTAGCGGGAGGGCCAGATACGCAGTATTTT.